What follows are 7 T cell receptor delta chains derived from one specimen sequenced in a study of gamma-delta chains in newborns, infants, children. TCRdb reanalyzed the reads using CATT. Of a few thousand delta-chain clones in the sample, around 4.5% were seen once. Sequencing used blood. These receptors were obtained from a child who was a newborn, infant or young child, either healthy, febrile or measles-vaccinated (not recorded which).

In this sample, this clone is medium-sized. This CDR3 is also generated by other DNA sequences in the sample. The chain employs TRDV2 and TRDJ3; TRDD3 matches 12 bases. V was pared by 3 bases and J by 4 bases, with 6 bases of the junction left unmatched. The CDR3 is made up of 18 amino acids. Looked up from germline, CDR1 is GEAIGNYY and CDR2 is EKD. The CDR3, as DNA: TGTGCCTGTGACCCTATACTGGGGGATACTTGGGACACCCGACAGATGTTTTTC. This encodes CACDPILGDTWDTRQMFF.

This clone appeared a few times. This likely traces to a read error, being one base from a far larger clone. Other DNA sequences in the same sample also yield this CDR3. The rearrangement joins TRDV2 to TRDJ1; 7 nucleotides line up with TRDD3. CDR3 length: 16 residues. The germline gives CDR1 GEAIGNYY, CDR2 EKD. Germline trimming cut 3 bases from V and 3 bases from J; bases unmatched to any gene: 12. In DNA, the CDR3 is TGTGCCTGTGACGTCTTGGGGGACACGAACGCCGATAAACTCATCTTT. This sequence encodes CACDVLGDTNADKLIF.

Relative to its sample, this clone is medium-sized (0.01 to 0.1%). Distinct nucleotide sequences in the sample also encode this CDR3. This chain uses TRDV2 with TRDJ1; the match to TRDD3 covers 7 bases. There are 18 residues in the CDR3. V shed 4 bases and J 0 bases; nucleotides not matched to a gene: 16. Germline V gene lookup returns CDR1 GEAIGNYY and CDR2 EKD. CDR3 nucleotide sequence: TGTGCCTGTGATGGACTCCACTCAGTGGATACGTACACCGATAAACTCATCTTT. It translates to CACDGLHSVDTYTDKLIF.

In this sample, this clone turned up a few times. Since a much larger clone is just one base distant, this may be a read error. The chain uses TRDV2 and TRDJ1; TRDD3 matches 11 bases. The germline gives CDR1 GEAIGNYY, CDR2 EKD. J was trimmed by 1 base and V by 5 bases; bases with no gene match: 14. The CDR3 covers 18 residues. The DNA for the CDR3 is TGTGCCTGTGTCGAGCTGGGGGATACACACGCCTGCACCGATAAACTCATCTTT. It translates to CACVELGDTHACTDKLIF.

This clone is categorized as medium-sized. The chain carries TRDV2 and TRDJ1, with D tentatively TRDD2 (7 bases). This CDR3 has 20 amino acids. CDR1 and CDR2 (germline): GEAIGNYY, EKD. V lost 3 bases, J lost 2 bases, and 30 bases lay in between. CDR3 in amino acids: CACDRISYGGGHPPTDKLIF. Here the CDR3 DNA reads TGTGCCTGTGACCGCATTTCCTACGGTGGGGGCCACCCACCGACCGATAAACTCATCTTT.

As to this clone: TCRdb assigns this DNA the protein of a much larger clone, which departs from its translation at residue 3; this likely reflects a read error, and the protein shown comes from translating the DNA. This chain uses TRDV2 with TRDJ1, with a weak D call TRDD3 (6 bases). The CDR3 is 16 residues long. Germline V lookup: CDR1 GEAIGNYY, CDR2 EKD. The CDR3 DNA is TGTGCCCGTGACACCGTAGGAGGGGATGACACCGATAAACTCATCTTT. This translates into CARDTVGGDDTDKLIF.

This clone was found a few times. This clone may be a read error of a much larger clone one base away. The chain is built from TRDV2 and TRDJ1; 11 bases map to TRDD3. CDR1 is GEAIGNYY and CDR2 is EKD in the germline V gene. V shed 0 bases, J shed 4 bases, and the junction held 15 bases outside the gene matches. CDR3 length: 19 amino acids. The CDR3 DNA sequence: TGTGCCTGTGACACCCTCCCCGCCTGGGGGATACCGCATAACGATAAACTCATCTTT. It is translated as CACDTLPAWGIPHNDKLIF.